The present T cell receptor beta chain was sequenced within a study of breast tumors, draining lymph nodes, adjacent tissues (dated by TCRdb to about 2016). Regarding the research as a whole: In breast cancer patients, the study compared the TCR beta repertoires of tumor, adjacent nontumor tissue and axillary lymph nodes. The study aimed to assess the relationships and possible T-cell exchange between tumor, surrounding tissue and draining lymph node repertoires in human breast cancer. Here is what the overall study found, with its caveats: In luminal-like breast cancer, tumor and nontumor tissue repertoires resembled each other significantly more than in basal-like breast cancer. T-cell repertoire diversity in tumors was found to be lower than in lymph nodes but higher than in nontumor tissue, and preferential V and J gene usage was observed. The study presented the conclusion that tumor T cells originate in lymph nodes as consistent with a hypothesis, not as something directly demonstrated. The data were considered consistent with the idea that most tumor T cells come from the lymph node and then expand in tumor tissue.

The germline V gene yields MNHNS for CDR1 and SASEGT for CDR2. V sheds 0 bases and J sheds 0 bases, leaving 12 bases between their ends. From its cysteine to its phenylalanine, the CDR3 spans 17 amino acids. The DNA shown is the 51-base CDR3, in frame from base 1. The lymph node samples were taken from the axillary draining lymph nodes of breast cancer patients. Sequencing was carried out with an Illumina HiSeq 2000. Multiplex PCR amplification was used to build the TCR beta chain libraries. The amplified TCR beta chain products were analyzed by high-throughput sequencing. TCRdb reworked the public reads: Q25 trimming with fastp, MiXCR clone assembly, productive beta chains retained. CDR3 protein sequences are deduplicated, and each keeps its most common genes and DNA. In this sample the table shows about 180,000 distinct CDR3 sequences, roughly 30% of which occur a single time. About 3.9% of the sample is in the top ten clones.

This clonotype appeared a single time. Its antigen remains unidentified. No base qualities exist here, and no much larger clone lies one base off it. A solitary read yields weak support. The sequencing sample was made of axillary lymph node tissue. This chain joins TRBV6-1 to TRBJ2-1; TRBD2 is possibly the D segment (6 matching bases). This receptor was taken from a female donor with breast cancer. Some clones in this sample may be carry-over from other donors' samples. The CDR3 region has the sequence CASSEALSGRSYNEQFF. The nucleotide sequence is TGTGCCAGCAGTGAAGCGCTCAGCGGGCGCTCCTACAATGAGCAGTTCTTC.